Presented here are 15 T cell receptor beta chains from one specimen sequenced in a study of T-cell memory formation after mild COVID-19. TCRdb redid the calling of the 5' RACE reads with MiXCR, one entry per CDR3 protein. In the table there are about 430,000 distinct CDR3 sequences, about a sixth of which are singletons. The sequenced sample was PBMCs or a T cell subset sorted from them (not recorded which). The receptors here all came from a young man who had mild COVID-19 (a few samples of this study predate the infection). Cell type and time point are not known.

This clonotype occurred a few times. CDR3 residues: CASSGGGGAYEQYV. Written as DNA, the CDR3 is TGTGCCAGCAGCGGTGGCGGGGGGGCCTACGAGCAGTACGTC. V gene TRBV6-6 combines with J gene TRBJ2-7; 9 bases align to TRBD2. Germline V gene lookup returns CDR1 MNHNY and CDR2 SVGAGI (reference sequence). The CDR3 covers 14 residues. The J segment lost 2 bases and the V segment lost 6 bases, leaving 5 bases of the junction unmatched.

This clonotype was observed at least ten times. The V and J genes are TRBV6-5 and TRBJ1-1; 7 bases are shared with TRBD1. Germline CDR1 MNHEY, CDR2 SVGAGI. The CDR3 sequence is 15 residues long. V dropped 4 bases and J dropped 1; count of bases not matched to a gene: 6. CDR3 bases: TGTGCCAGCAGTTCAGGGGGTAACAAGAACACTGAAGCTTTCTTT. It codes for CASSSGGNKNTEAFF.

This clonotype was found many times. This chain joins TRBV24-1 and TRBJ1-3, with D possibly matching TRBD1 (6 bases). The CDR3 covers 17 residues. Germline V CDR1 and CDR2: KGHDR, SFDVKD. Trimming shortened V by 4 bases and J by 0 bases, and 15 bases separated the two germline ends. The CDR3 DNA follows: TGTGCCACCAGTGAGGGAACGACAGGACGCTCTGGAAACACCATATATTTT. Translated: CATSEGTTGRSGNTIYF.

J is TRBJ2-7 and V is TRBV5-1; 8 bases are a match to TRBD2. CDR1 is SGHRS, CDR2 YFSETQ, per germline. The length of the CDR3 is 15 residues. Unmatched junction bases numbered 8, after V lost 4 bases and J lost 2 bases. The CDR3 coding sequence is TGCGCCAGCAGCCCCAGCGGGGGCCAGACCTACGAGCAGTACGTC. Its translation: CASSPSGGQTYEQYV.

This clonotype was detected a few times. The CDR3 loop reads CASSPPSGVQETQYF. As DNA, the CDR3 is TGTGCCAGCAGTCCCCCTAGCGGGGTACAAGAGACCCAGTACTTC. The rearrangement uses TRBV5-5 and TRBJ2-5; 9 bases are a match to TRBD2. J lost 2 bases, V lost 5 bases, and 7 bases had no gene match. The germline V gene has CDR1 SGHKS and CDR2 YYEKEE (reference sequence). This CDR3 contains 15 residues.

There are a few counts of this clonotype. For the CDR3, the DNA is TGTGCCAGCAGCTACCGGGGCCCTGGAGGTGGCTACACCTTC. Protein product: CASSYRGPGGGYTF. This sequence joins TRBV7-2 and TRBJ1-2; tentative D call: TRBD1 (5 bases). Germline CDR1 and CDR2: SGHTA and FQGNSA. The CDR3 sequence is 14 residues long. With 4 bases removed from V and 7 bases from J, the gap between germline ends came to 16 bases.

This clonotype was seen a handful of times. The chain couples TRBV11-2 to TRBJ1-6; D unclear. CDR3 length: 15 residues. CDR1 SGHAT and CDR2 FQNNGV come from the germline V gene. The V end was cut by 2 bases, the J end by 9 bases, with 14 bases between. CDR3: CASSLPVGRSSPLHF. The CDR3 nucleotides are TGTGCCAGCAGCTTACCCGTCGGGAGAAGTTCACCCCTCCACTTT.

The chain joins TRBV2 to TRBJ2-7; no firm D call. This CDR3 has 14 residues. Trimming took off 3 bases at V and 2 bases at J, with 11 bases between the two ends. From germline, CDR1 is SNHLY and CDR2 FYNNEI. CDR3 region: CASSDSWAAYEQYF. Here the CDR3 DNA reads TGTGCCAGCAGTGATAGTTGGGCCGCCTACGAGCAGTACTTC.

The CDR3 bases are TGCGCCAGCAGCCTTCAAGAGGGCTCCTACGAGCAGTACGTC. Translating it yields CASSLQEGSYEQYV. This chain connects TRBV4-1 to TRBJ2-7; possibly TRBD2 for D (5 bases). This CDR3 is built from 14 residues. The germline CDR1 and CDR2 sequences are MGHRA and YSYEKL. Between the trimmed V and J ends, which lost 4 bases and 0 bases, there was a span of 10 bases.

CDR3 residues: CASTPPGTGELFF. In nucleotides, the CDR3 is TGTGCCAGCACCCCCCCGGGCACCGGGGAGCTGTTTTTT. The chain is built from TRBV12-3 or TRBV12-4 and TRBJ2-2, with D unclear. With 7 bases removed from V and 4 bases from J, the gap between germline ends came to 10 bases. The CDR3 contains 13 residues.

The CDR3 is CASSLDRVGIPQHF. The DNA of the CDR3 is TGTGCCAGCAGCCTAGACAGGGTTGGGATTCCCCAGCATTTT. This chain uses TRBV7-2 with TRBJ1-5; 7 bases align to TRBD1. In germline, CDR1 is SGHTA, CDR2 FQGNSA. V lost 5 bases and J lost 10; bases outside the gene matches: 11. The CDR3 covers 14 residues. Full variable domain (remainder filled in from reference TRBV7-2 and TRBJ1-5): GAGVSQSPSNKVTEKGKDVELRCDPISGHTALYWYRQSLGQGLEFLIYFQGNSAPDKSGLPSDRFSAERTGGSVSTLTIQRTQQEDSAVYLCASSLDRVGIPQHFGDGTRLSIL.

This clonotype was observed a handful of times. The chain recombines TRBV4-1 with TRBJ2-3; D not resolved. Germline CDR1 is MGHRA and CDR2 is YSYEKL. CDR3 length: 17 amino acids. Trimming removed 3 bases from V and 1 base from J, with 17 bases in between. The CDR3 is CASSQELWVRGTDTQYF. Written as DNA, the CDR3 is TGCGCCAGCAGCCAGGAGTTGTGGGTAAGGGGCACAGATACGCAGTATTTT.

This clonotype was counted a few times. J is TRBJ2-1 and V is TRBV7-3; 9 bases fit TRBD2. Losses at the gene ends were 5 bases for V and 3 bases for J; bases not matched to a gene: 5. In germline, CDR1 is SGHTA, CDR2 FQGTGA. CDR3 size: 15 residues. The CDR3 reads CASSPAGGFYNEQFF. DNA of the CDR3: TGTGCCAGCAGCCCGGCGGGGGGGTTCTACAATGAGCAGTTCTTC.

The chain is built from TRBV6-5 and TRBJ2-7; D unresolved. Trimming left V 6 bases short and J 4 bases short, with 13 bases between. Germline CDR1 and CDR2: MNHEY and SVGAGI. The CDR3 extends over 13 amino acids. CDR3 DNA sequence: TGTGCCAGCAGGGTGGCACCTTCATACGAGCAGTACTTC. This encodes CASRVAPSYEQYF.

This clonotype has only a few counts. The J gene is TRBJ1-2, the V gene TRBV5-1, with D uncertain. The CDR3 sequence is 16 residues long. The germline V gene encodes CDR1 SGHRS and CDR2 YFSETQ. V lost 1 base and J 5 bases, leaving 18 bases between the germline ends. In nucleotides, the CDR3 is TGCGCCAGCAGCTTGCGGTGGAATCACCTCCTTTATGGCTACACCTTC. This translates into CASSLRWNHLLYGYTF.